These 18 T cell receptor beta chains were sequenced from one sample in a study of early T cells in non-severe SARS-CoV-2 infection. TCRdb independently ran MiXCR on the 5' RACE reads; one entry per CDR3 protein. The table lists some 71,000 distinct CDR3 sequences, about 9% of them singletons. The sequencing used whole blood, collected at baseline. The source of these receptors is an adult who was a healthcare worker with PCR-confirmed SARS-CoV-2 infection or an uninfected control (not recorded which).

This clonotype was seen only a few times. The chain joins TRBV12-3 or TRBV12-4 to TRBJ1-1; D is unclear. This CDR3 region has 14 residues. V lost 7 bases, J lost 0 bases, and 12 bases lay in between. The CDR3 protein is CASKNSVMNTEAFF. In nucleotides, the CDR3 is TGTGCCAGCAAAAACAGCGTTATGAACACTGAAGCTTTCTTT.

V gene TRBV28 combines with J gene TRBJ1-1, with 9 positions matching TRBD1. CDR3 length: 18 residues. Looked up from germline, CDR1 is MDHEN and CDR2 is SYDVKM. After removal of 4 bases from V and 5 bases from J, the junction contained 17 bases not matched to a gene. In DNA, the CDR3 is TGTGCCAGCAGTTCCCCAATAAGACGGGACAGGGAGGGAACTGAAGCTTTCTTT. The encoded protein is CASSSPIRRDREGTEAFF. Using reference TRBV28 and TRBJ1-1 for the parts outside the CDR3, the full variable domain is DVKVTQSSRYLVKRTGEKVFLECVQDMDHENMFWYRQDPGLGLRLIYFSYDVKMKEKGDIPEGYSVSREKKERFSLILESASTNQTSMYLCASSSPIRRDREGTEAFFGQGTRLTVV.

This clonotype was seen many times. This sequence joins TRBV10-3 and TRBJ2-5; D possibly corresponds to TRBD2 (6 bases). CDR1 and CDR2 (germline): ENHRY, SYGVKD. This CDR3 spans 16 amino acids. V dropped 6 bases and J dropped 3 bases, with 20 bases sitting between them. This chain's CDR3 is CAIRSVQGGDKETQYF. The DNA of the CDR3 is TGTGCCATCAGATCTGTCCAGGGAGGCGATAAAGAGACCCAGTACTTC.

This clonotype has ten or more counts. The chain links TRBV28 to TRBJ1-5, with no clear D. The CDR3 extends over 13 amino acids. Germline CDR1 and CDR2: MDHEN and SYDVKM. Trimming took 5 bases from V and 1 from J, leaving 6 bases between them. CDR3 nucleotide sequence: TGTGCCAGCAGTACTCAGAGCAATCAGCCCCAGCATTTT. It specifies CASSTQSNQPQHF.

V is TRBV29-1 and J is TRBJ2-7; TRBD1 matches at 9 bases. The CDR3 consists of 15 residues. V shed 5 bases, J shed 5 bases, and the junction held 13 bases outside the gene matches. The germline gives CDR1 SQVTM, CDR2 ANQGSEA. CDR3 in amino acids: CSVNGAGQGLNEQYF. The DNA for the CDR3 is TGCAGCGTTAACGGCGCGGGACAGGGACTGAACGAGCAGTACTTC.

For the CDR3, the DNA is TGTGCCAACAGGAGCGCCCTTTACTCCTACGAGCAGTACTTC. Protein product: CANRSALYSYEQYF. The chain has TRBV27 and TRBJ2-7, with D maybe TRBD1 (5 bases). Germline V gene lookup returns CDR1 MNHEY and CDR2 SMNVEV (reference sequence). The CDR3 is 14 residues long. Trimming stripped 10 bases from V and 0 bases from J, with 16 bases between.

The chain has TRBV18 and TRBJ2-1, with D tentatively TRBD1 or TRBD2 (5 bases each). The CDR3 runs 14 residues. V was shortened by 8 bases and J by 1 base, with 12 bases between the two germline ends. Germline V gene data show CDR1 as KGHSH and CDR2 as LQKENI. CDR3 in amino acids: CASRDLGSYNEQFF. CDR3 coding DNA: TGTGCCAGCCGGGACCTGGGGTCCTACAATGAGCAGTTCTTC. Complete variable domain (other parts from reference TRBV18 and TRBJ2-1): NAGVMQNPRHLVRRRGQEARLRCSPMKGHSHVYWYRQLPEEGLKFMVYLQKENIIDESGMPKERFSAEFPKEGPSILRIQQVVRGDSAAYFCASRDLGSYNEQFFGPGTRLTVL.

Concerning this clonotype itself: The conserved final phenylalanine or tryptophan is absent from the CDR3, which likely points to a read error. The V and J genes are TRBV19 and TRBJ2-7; possibly TRBD1 for D (6 bases). Germline values: CDR1 LNHDA, CDR2 SQIVND (reference sequence). Trimming took 4 bases from V and 1 from J, leaving 17 bases between them. This CDR3 comprises 16 residues. The CDR3 loop is CASSTGAGTPSYEQYL. Here the CDR3 DNA reads TGTGCCAGTAGTACAGGGGCCGGGACACCATCCTACGAGCAGTACCTC.

The chain carries TRBV12-3 or TRBV12-4 and TRBJ1-2; D perhaps matches TRBD1 (5 bases). The CDR3 is made up of 12 amino acids. The V gene lost 7 bases and the J gene lost 6 bases, with 12 bases spanning the gap. The chain's CDR3 is CASKWGAHGYTF. DNA for the CDR3: TGTGCCAGCAAGTGGGGCGCGCATGGCTACACCTTC.

In this sample, this clonotype turned up many times. The rearrangement uses TRBV12-3 or TRBV12-4 and TRBJ2-3; the match to TRBD2 covers 7 bases. The ends lost 4 bases at V and 5 bases at J; junction bases unmatched: 3. CDR3 length: 13 residues. CDR3 in amino acids: CASSSLAEDTQYF. CDR3 DNA sequence: TGTGCCAGCAGTTCGCTAGCGGAAGATACGCAGTATTTT.

This clonotype turned up a few times. This CDR3 is CASSYSFQGRSTEAFF. The CDR3, as DNA: TGTGCCAGCAGTTACTCGTTCCAGGGGCGGTCAACTGAAGCTTTCTTT. The chain combines TRBV6-5 with TRBJ1-1; a weak D match, TRBD1 (6 bases). V dropped 0 bases and J dropped 5 bases, with 16 bases sitting between them. The CDR3 has 16 residues. Per the germline V gene, CDR1 is MNHEY and CDR2 is SVGAGI.

This clonotype was observed many times. V is TRBV11-2 and J is TRBJ2-7; 11 bases map to TRBD1. The germline V gene encodes CDR1 SGHAT and CDR2 FQNNGV. The CDR3 contains 14 residues. Trimming removed 3 bases from V and 6 bases from J; junction bases left unmatched: 4. CDR3 sequence (DNA): TGTGCCAGCAGCTTGGGACAGGGGGGACGCGAGCAGTACTTC. Translating gives CASSLGQGGREQYF.

This clonotype was seen many times. The V and J genes are TRBV4-1 and TRBJ1-2; a possible D gene is TRBD1 (5 bases). The CDR3 covers 13 residues. Deletions cut 10 bases from V and 5 bases from J, with 17 bases between. Germline assignment: CDR1 MGHRA and CDR2 YSYEKL. CDR3 sequence: CATSSGGVYGYTF. DNA for the CDR3: TGCGCCACTTCTAGCGGGGGAGTTTATGGCTACACCTTC.

This clonotype was seen at least ten times. The J gene is TRBJ2-3, the V gene TRBV7-2; D is unclear. Trimming stripped 2 bases from V and 6 bases from J, with 9 bases between. This CDR3 contains 13 residues. Germline-derived CDR1 and CDR2 are SGHTA and FQGNSA. CDR3 sequence: CASSLTLRDTQYF. The CDR3 nucleotides read TGTGCCAGCAGCTTAACGTTGAGGGATACGCAGTATTTT.

This clonotype was counted many times. The J gene is TRBJ2-1, the V gene TRBV6-6, with 7 bases identical to TRBD2. Germline V gene data show CDR1 as MNHNY and CDR2 as SVGAGI (reference sequence). Losses at the gene ends were 7 bases for V and 0 bases for J; bases not matched to a gene: 3. This CDR3 spans 14 amino acids. The CDR3 sequence is CASKGGSSYNEQFF. The CDR3 region has the DNA TGTGCCAGCAAGGGCGGGAGCTCCTACAATGAGCAGTTCTTC.

This clonotype occurred a few times. The CDR3 is CASSAPGLDYNEQFF. In DNA form, the CDR3 reads TGTGCCAGCAGCGCTCCGGGACTAGATTACAATGAGCAGTTCTTC. The genes are TRBV28 and TRBJ2-1, with TRBD2 matching over 8 bases. This CDR3 contains 15 residues. V was clipped by 6 bases and J by 4 bases; unmatched bases: 8. Germline V CDR1 and CDR2: MDHEN, SYDVKM.

This clonotype was counted many times. The CDR3 spells CASSPPGLAGVNEQFF. The CDR3 DNA sequence: TGTGCCAGCAGCCCGCCGGGACTAGCGGGAGTAAATGAGCAGTTCTTC. This chain connects TRBV7-2 to TRBJ2-1, with 14 bases lining up with TRBD2. Germline CDR1 and CDR2: SGHTA and FQGNSA. This CDR3 region has 16 residues. V was clipped by 5 bases and J by 7 bases; unmatched bases: 7.

This clonotype has at least ten counts. The genes are TRBV29-1 and TRBJ2-7; D uncertain. Germline V gene lookup returns CDR1 SQVTM and CDR2 ANQGSEA. The CDR3 length is 13 residues. Trimming took off 2 bases at V and 1 base at J, with 9 bases between the two ends. The CDR3 sequence is CSVEIPASYEQYF. The CDR3 bases are TGCAGCGTTGAAATCCCGGCTTCCTACGAGCAGTACTTC.